The 13 T cell receptor beta chains reported below all come from one sample, sequenced in a study of blood T cell repertoires in COVID-19. The method was immunoSEQ multiplex PCR; TCRdb's version includes in-frame clones alone and lacks a portion of them. Of about 150,000 clones in the sample, about 80% were seen once. Sequencing input: peripheral blood. These receptors were obtained from a man aged 65 to 79 with acute or convalescent COVID-19.

This clone showed up just a few times. J is TRBJ1-2 and V is TRBV2; D remains unclear. V was trimmed by 3 bases and J by 4 bases, leaving 15 bases between them. The CDR3 loop spans 15 amino acids. Germline CDR1 and CDR2: SNHLY and FYNNEI. This CDR3 is CASSEFVGHGYGYTF. The CDR3 DNA follows: TGTGCCAGCAGTGAGTTTGTGGGCCATGGCTATGGCTACACCTTC.

The rearrangement links TRBV30 to TRBJ1-5, with TRBD1 identical over 9 bases. Per the germline V gene, CDR1 is GTSNPN and CDR2 is SVGIG (reference sequence). There are 12 residues in the CDR3. Trimming took 4 bases from V and 15 from J; bases not matched to a gene: 10. DNA of the CDR3: TGTGCCTGGACATCGGGACAGGGAGAGGTGCATTTT. Translation: CAWTSGQGEVHF.

J is TRBJ2-3 and V is TRBV30; D gene uncertain. Germline V gives CDR1 GTSNPN, CDR2 SVGIG (reference sequence). The CDR3 covers 14 residues. Trimming shortened V by 1 base and J by 2 bases, and 10 bases separated the two germline ends. The CDR3 is CAWSAQVDTDTQYF. In nucleotides, the CDR3 is TGTGCCTGGAGTGCTCAGGTTGACACAGATACGCAGTATTTT.

Remarks on this clone: This specimen includes other DNA sequences encoding the same CDR3. V gene TRBV9 combines with J gene TRBJ2-7, with unresolved D. Germline V gives CDR1 SGDLS, CDR2 YYNGEE. V was shortened by 0 bases and J by 2 bases, with 9 bases between the two germline ends. This CDR3 is 14 amino acids long. The CDR3 is CASSVGAGTYEQYF. DNA of the CDR3: TGTGCCAGCAGCGTAGGGGCAGGTACCTACGAGCAGTACTTC.

The V and J genes are TRBV4-1 and TRBJ2-5; TRBD2 aligns across 9 bases. There are 14 residues in the CDR3. The V and J ends lost 5 bases and 7 bases, in that order; junction bases with no gene match: 8. CDR1 is MGHRA and CDR2 is YSYEKL in the germline V gene. DNA for the CDR3: TGCGCCAGCAGCACCCAGCGGGGGGCGGGGACCCAGTACTTC. Residues: CASSTQRGAGTQYF.

This clone was counted ten times or more. V is TRBV6-1 and J is TRBJ1-5; D is perhaps TRBD1 (6 bases). CDR1 and CDR2 (germline): MNHNS, SASEGT. Trimming took off 4 bases at V and 3 bases at J, with 19 bases between the two ends. The CDR3 has 17 residues. The CDR3 is CASSAWGGLPPNQPQHF. CDR3 bases: TGTGCCAGCAGTGCGTGGGGGGGCCTCCCCCCCAATCAGCCCCAGCATTTT.

The genes are TRBV20-1 and TRBJ2-2; TRBD2 aligns across 8 bases. Per the germline V gene, CDR1 is DFQATT and CDR2 is SNEGSKA (reference sequence). After removal of 3 bases from V and 6 bases from J, the junction contained 6 bases not matched to a gene. The length of the CDR3 is 14 residues. CDR3 nucleotides: TGCAGTGCTAGTAGTCTAGCGGGTGCCGGGGAGCTGTTTTTT. Amino acid sequence: CSASSLAGAGELFF.

This clone was detected once. V is TRBV5-1 and J is TRBJ2-6; TRBD2 is a possible D gene (6 bases). V lost 2 bases to trimming and J lost 1 base, with 7 bases between them. Germline V lookup: CDR1 SGHRS, CDR2 YFSETQ. This CDR3 has 15 residues. The DNA of the CDR3 is TGCGCCAGCAGCTTCGGAGGGTCTGGGGCCAACGTCCTGACTTTC. It is translated as CASSFGGSGANVLTF.

The chain employs TRBV29-1 and TRBJ1-2; 7 bases match TRBD1. J lost 4 bases, V lost 2 bases, and 7 bases had no gene match. The germline V gene has CDR1 SQVTM and CDR2 ANQGSEA. The CDR3 runs 14 residues. The CDR3 DNA reads TGCAGCGTTGAATTCCGAGACAGGGTCTATGGCTACACCTTC. This translates into CSVEFRDRVYGYTF.

This clone was detected once. V usage is TRBV5-1 and J usage is TRBJ2-7, with 7 bases aligning to TRBD1. Germline trimming cut 1 base from V and 4 bases from J; bases unmatched to any gene: 8. This CDR3 comprises 15 residues. CDR1 is SGHRS, CDR2 YFSETQ, per germline. This chain's CDR3 is CASSLLGTELYEQYF. The CDR3 DNA is TGCGCCAGCAGCTTGCTAGGGACAGAGCTTTACGAGCAGTACTTC.

This clone was found a few times. This rearrangement joins TRBV24-1 to TRBJ2-2; 7 bases line up with TRBD2. This CDR3 is built from 13 residues. Unmatched junction bases numbered 0, after V lost 4 bases and J lost 5 bases. Germline V gene lookup returns CDR1 KGHDR and CDR2 SFDVKD. CDR3 protein: CATSELATGELFF. The CDR3 DNA sequence: TGTGCCACCAGTGAACTAGCGACCGGGGAGCTGTTTTTT.

The CDR3 spells CASGGGSPYNSPLHF. In nucleotides, the CDR3 is TGTGCCAGCGGGGGGGGCAGTCCCTATAATTCACCCCTCCACTTT. The chain carries TRBV2 and TRBJ1-6; the D gene is possibly TRBD1 (6 bases). Trimming left V 8 bases short and J 2 bases short, with 13 bases between. Germline V CDR1 and CDR2: SNHLY, FYNNEI. The CDR3 has 15 residues.

This clone was seen a few times. The CDR3 loop is CASSLTITTGAGELFF. As DNA, the CDR3 is TGTGCCAGCAGTTTAACCATAACGACAGGGGCCGGGGAGCTGTTTTTT. The chain couples TRBV27 to TRBJ2-2, with 8 bases that match TRBD1. Germline assignment: CDR1 MNHEY and CDR2 SMNVEV (reference sequence). The CDR3 extends over 16 amino acids. Trimming at V came to 2 bases and at J to 6 bases, leaving 8 bases not matched to a gene.